The sequence of this TCR beta chain was determined in a study of blood T cell repertoires in COVID-19. Study at large: Both acute and convalescent COVID-19 samples were obtained from the United States, Italy and Spain.

Study processing details: Reference gene primer amplification gave nucleated cell count estimates. TCRdb's table, derived via immunoSEQ multiplex PCR, lists solely in-frame clones and lacks some. Clone size and V and J calls were adopted from that table, with D and trimming inferred from the DNA. In the table there are 280,000 or so clones, 85% of which are singletons. The length of the CDR3 is 12 residues. V was cut by 1 base and J by 14 bases, with 13 bases left in between. Germline V gene lookup returns CDR1 SGHTS and CDR2 YDEGEE. Which cohort a participant joined came from the clinical history participants gave.

The TCR sequence derives from a woman aged 50 to 65 who had recovered from COVID-19. The chain uses TRBV5-8 and TRBJ2-1; possible D gene TRBD2, 5 bases. The sample comprised PBMCs or T cells enriched from blood (not recorded which). CDR3 nucleotide sequence: TGTGCCAGCAGCTTGTTGAGCGGAAGGGAGTTCTTC. This gives the protein CASSLLSGREFF.